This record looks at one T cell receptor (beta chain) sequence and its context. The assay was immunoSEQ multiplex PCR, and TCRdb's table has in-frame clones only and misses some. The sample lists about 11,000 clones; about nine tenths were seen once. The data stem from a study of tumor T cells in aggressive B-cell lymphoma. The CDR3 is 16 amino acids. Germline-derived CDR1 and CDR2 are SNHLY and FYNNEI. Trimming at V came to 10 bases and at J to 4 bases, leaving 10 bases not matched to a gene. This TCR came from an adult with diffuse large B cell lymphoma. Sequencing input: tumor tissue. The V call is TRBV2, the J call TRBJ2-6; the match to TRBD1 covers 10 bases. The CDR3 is CATLTGGASGANVLTF. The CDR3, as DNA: TGTGCCACTCTGACAGGGGGCGCGTCGGGGGCCAACGTCCTGACTTTC.